This T cell receptor beta chain came from a study of blood T cell repertoires in COVID-19 (TCRdb year 2020). A note on the overall study: Samples covering the acute and convalescent phases of COVID-19 were provided by collaborators in the United States, Italy and Spain. The material from the prospective study consisted of cDNA or gDNA derived from T cells, B-cell-depleted T cells, or PBMCs. The dataset comprised deeply sampled blood TCRbeta repertoires from subjects exposed to, actively infected with, or recovered from COVID-19. The repertoires were released in a freely available public database meant as a resource for research on the immune response to SARS-CoV-2. The samples were drawn from two sources: the first 160 participants of the ongoing ImmuneRACE study, and 1,000 to 1,500 subjects contributed by 6 global collaborators. A de-identified subject ID, COVID-19 status, age in years and sex were almost always included in the sample metadata. Where HLA class I and class II types were available, the types were taken from metadata supplied by the sample provider, not from assay-based typing.

TCRbeta CDR3 regions were amplified from genomic DNA using the immunoSEQ Assay, a bias-controlled multiplex PCR. The source study handled its data this way. The number of nucleated cells in each sample was estimated from the amplification of reference gene primers within the assay. To quantify the absolute abundance of each unique TCRbeta CDR3 rearrangement, sequence reads were collapsed and filtered. For each sample, productive Simpson clonality was calculated by taking the square root of Simpson's diversity index across productive rearrangements. TCRdb provides this immuneACCESS table in a form limited to in-frame rearrangements. Some clones are lacking; in checked studies, under half of them reflect an unresolved V gene, and why the rest are absent is not known. V, J and clone size were drawn from that table, and D and trimming were deduced from the DNA. The sample yields 350,000 to 450,000 clones; 85% were counted once. More than 3% of the sample is taken by the ten largest.

The research as a whole found: How much clinical and demographic metadata was included differed by source and by participant, and the metadata was provided uncurated.

Whole blood was collected in K2EDTA tubes by collaborating institutions according to the institutions' own protocols. Collaborator samples were shipped for TCRbeta analysis as frozen whole blood, isolated PBMCs, or DNA extracted from either sample type. The CDR3 numbers 20 residues from cysteine through phenylalanine. Only the CDR3 DNA is retained, 60 bases long and in frame from the first base. The germline V gene sets CDR1 to MDHEN and CDR2 to SYDVKM. V is cut back by 1 base and J by 6 bases, with 19 bases in the junction unmatched. Comment on this clone: Which antigen it targets is not known. One base away there is no much larger clone; base qualities are not given.

The TCR originated in a woman aged 18-35 years with acute or convalescent COVID-19. Recombination linked TRBV28 to TRBJ2-2; 8 central nucleotides agree with TRBD1. Sequencing was done on a sample of peripheral blood. The CDR3 region has the sequence CASSLYSLRMGRGLSGELFF. The DNA is TGTGCCAGCAGTTTATATTCTCTCCGAATGGGCAGGGGGCTGTCCGGGGAGCTGTTTTTT. Extended through the reference TRBV28 and TRBJ2-2 proteins, this CDR3 yields the full variable domain: DVKVTQSSRYLVKRTGEKVFLECVQDMDHENMFWYRQDPGLGLRLIYFSYDVKMKEKGDIPEGYSVSREKKERFSLILESASTNQTSMYLCASSLYSLRMGRGLSGELFFGEGSRLTVL.